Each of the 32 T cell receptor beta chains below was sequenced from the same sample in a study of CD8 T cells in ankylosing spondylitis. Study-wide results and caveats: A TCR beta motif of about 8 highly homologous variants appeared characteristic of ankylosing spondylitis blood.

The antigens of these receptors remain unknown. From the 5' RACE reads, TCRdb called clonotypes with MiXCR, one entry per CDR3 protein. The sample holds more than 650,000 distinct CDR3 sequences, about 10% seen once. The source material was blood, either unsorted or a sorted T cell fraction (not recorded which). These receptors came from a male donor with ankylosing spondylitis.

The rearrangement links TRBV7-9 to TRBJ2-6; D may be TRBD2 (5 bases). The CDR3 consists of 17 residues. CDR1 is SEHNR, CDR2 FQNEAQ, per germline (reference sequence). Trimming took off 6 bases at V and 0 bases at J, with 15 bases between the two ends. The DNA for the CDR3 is TGTGCCAGCAGGCCCTCAACCGGGGTCTCTGGGGCCAACGTCCTGACTTTC. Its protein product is CASRPSTGVSGANVLTF. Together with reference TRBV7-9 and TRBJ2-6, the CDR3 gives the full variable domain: DTGVSQNPRHKITKRGQNVTFRCDPISEHNRLYWYRQTLGQGPEFLTYFQNEAQLEKSRLLSDRFSAERPKGSFSTLEIQRTEQGDSAMYLCASRPSTGVSGANVLTFGAGSRLTVL.

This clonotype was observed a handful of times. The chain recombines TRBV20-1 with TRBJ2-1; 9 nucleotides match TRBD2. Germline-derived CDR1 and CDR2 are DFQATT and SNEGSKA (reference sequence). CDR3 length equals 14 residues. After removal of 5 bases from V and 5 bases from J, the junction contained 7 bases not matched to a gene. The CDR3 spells CSAQGLAFNNEQFF. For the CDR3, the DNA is TGCAGTGCTCAGGGACTAGCTTTCAACAATGAGCAGTTCTTC.

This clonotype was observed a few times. The DNA of the CDR3 is TGCGCCAGCAGCCCCCCTGACAGGAACTATGGCTACACCTTC. Its translation is CASSPPDRNYGYTF. The chain has TRBV4-1 and TRBJ1-2, with D tentatively TRBD1 (6 bases). Germline values: CDR1 MGHRA, CDR2 YSYEKL. The CDR3 length is 14 residues. V lost 4 bases and J lost 2, with 11 bases in between.

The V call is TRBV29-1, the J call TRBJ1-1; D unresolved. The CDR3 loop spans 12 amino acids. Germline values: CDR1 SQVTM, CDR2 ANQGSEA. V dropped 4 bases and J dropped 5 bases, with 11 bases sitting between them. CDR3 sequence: CSVGLTTTEAFF. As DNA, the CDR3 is TGCAGCGTTGGGTTAACAACGACTGAAGCTTTCTTT.

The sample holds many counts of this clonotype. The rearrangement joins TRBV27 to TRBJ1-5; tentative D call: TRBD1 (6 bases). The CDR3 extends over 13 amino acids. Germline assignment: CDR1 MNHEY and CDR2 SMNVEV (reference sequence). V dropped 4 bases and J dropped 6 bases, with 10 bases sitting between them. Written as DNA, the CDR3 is TGTGCCAGCAGTTGGACAGCCCTTCAGCCCCAGCATTTT. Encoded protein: CASSWTALQPQHF.

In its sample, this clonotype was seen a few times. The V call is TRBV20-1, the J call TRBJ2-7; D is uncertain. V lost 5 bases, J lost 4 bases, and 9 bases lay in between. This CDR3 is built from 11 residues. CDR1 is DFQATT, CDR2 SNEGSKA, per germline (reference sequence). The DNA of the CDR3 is TGCAGTGCTGTAAAGGCGTACGAGCAGTACTTC. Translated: CSAVKAYEQYF.

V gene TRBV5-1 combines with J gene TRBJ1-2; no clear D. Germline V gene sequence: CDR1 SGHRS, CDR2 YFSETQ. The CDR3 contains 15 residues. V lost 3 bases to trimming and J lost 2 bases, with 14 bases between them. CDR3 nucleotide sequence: TGCGCCAGCAGCTCCGGTCGACCGCAAAACTATGGCTACACCTTC. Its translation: CASSSGRPQNYGYTF.

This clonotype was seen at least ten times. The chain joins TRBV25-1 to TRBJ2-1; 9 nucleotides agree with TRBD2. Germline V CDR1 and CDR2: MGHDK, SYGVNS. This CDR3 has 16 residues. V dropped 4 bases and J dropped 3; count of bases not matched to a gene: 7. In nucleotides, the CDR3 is TGTGCCAGCAGTGGTACCGGGACTAGCATCTACAATGAGCAGTTCTTC. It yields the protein CASSGTGTSIYNEQFF.

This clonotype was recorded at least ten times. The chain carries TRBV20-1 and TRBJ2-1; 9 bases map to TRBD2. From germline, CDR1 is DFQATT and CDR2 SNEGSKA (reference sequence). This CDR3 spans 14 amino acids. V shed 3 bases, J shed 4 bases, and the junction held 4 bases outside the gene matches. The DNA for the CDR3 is TGCAGTGCTAGGGGTCTAGCGGGATACAATGAGCAGTTCTTC. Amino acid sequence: CSARGLAGYNEQFF.

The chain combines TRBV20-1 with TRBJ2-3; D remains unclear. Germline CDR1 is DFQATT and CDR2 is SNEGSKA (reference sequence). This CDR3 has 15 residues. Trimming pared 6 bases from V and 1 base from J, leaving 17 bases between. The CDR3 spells CSAEYRSGRTDTQYF. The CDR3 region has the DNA TGCAGTGCCGAATACCGATCGGGCCGCACAGATACGCAGTATTTT.

CDR3 nucleotides: TGTGCCAGCAGCTTGGCGGGGGACAGGGCGTATTCACCCCTCCACTTT. This codes for CASSLAGDRAYSPLHF. V is TRBV5-4 and J is TRBJ1-6; 9 positions agree with TRBD1. CDR1 and CDR2 from the germline V gene are SGHNT and YYREEE (reference sequence). The CDR3 is made up of 16 amino acids. Germline trimming cut 0 bases from V and 8 bases from J; bases unmatched to any gene: 6. Full variable domain (outside the CDR3, taken from reference TRBV5-4 and TRBJ1-6): ETGVTQSPTHLIKTRGQQVTLRCSSQSGHNTVSWYQQALGQGPQFIFQYYREEENGRGNFPPRFSGLQFPNYSSELNVNALELDDSALYLCASSLAGDRAYSPLHFGNGTRLTVT.

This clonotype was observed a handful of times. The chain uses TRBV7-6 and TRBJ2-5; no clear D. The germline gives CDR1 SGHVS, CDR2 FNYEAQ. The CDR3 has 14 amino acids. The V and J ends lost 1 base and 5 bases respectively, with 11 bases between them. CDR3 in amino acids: CASSLVGLSETQYF. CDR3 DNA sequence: TGTGCCAGCAGCTTAGTTGGGTTATCGGAGACCCAGTACTTC.

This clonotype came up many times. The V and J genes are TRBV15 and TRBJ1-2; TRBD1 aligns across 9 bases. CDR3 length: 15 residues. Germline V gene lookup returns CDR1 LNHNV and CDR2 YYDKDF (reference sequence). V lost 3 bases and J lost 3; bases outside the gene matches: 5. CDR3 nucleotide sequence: TGTGCCACCAGCAGGAAAACAGGGGGCTACTATGGCTACACCTTC. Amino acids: CATSRKTGGYYGYTF.

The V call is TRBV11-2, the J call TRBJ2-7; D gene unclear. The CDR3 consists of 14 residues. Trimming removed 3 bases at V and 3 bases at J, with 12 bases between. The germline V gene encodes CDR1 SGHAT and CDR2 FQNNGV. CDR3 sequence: CASSFPRCLYEQYF. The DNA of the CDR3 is TGTGCCAGCAGCTTTCCCCGGTGCCTCTACGAGCAGTACTTC.

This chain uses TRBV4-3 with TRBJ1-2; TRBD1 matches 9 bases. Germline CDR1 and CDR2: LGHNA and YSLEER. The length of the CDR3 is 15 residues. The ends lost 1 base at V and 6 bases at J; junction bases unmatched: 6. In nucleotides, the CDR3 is TGCGCCAGCAGCCAAGCCTGGGACAGGGCGGATGGCTACACCTTC. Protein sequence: CASSQAWDRADGYTF.

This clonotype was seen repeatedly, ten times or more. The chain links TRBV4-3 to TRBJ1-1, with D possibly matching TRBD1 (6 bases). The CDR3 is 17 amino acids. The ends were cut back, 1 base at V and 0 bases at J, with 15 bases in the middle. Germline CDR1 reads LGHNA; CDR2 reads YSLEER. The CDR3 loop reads CASSQGGGVRMNTEAFF. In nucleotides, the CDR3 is TGCGCCAGCAGCCAAGGAGGGGGGGTCAGAATGAACACTGAAGCTTTCTTT.

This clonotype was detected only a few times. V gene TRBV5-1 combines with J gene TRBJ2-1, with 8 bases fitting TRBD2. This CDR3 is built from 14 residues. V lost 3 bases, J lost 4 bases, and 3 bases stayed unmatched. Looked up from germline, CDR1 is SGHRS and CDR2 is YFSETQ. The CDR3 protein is CASSSGGWYNEQFF. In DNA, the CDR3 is TGCGCCAGCAGCTCGGGAGGGTGGTACAATGAGCAGTTCTTC.

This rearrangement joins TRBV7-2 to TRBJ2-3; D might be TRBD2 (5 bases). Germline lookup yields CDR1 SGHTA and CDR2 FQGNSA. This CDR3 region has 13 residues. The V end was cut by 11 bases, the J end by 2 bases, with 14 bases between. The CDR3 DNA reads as TGTGCCGGACGTAGCGACTCCACAGATACGCAGTATTTT. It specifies CAGRSDSTDTQYF. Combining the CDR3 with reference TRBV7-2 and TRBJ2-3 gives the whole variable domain GAGVSQSPSNKVTEKGKDVELRCDPISGHTALYWYRQSLGQGLEFLIYFQGNSAPDKSGLPSDRFSAERTGGSVSTLTIQRTQQEDSAVYLCAGRSDSTDTQYFGPGTRLTVL.

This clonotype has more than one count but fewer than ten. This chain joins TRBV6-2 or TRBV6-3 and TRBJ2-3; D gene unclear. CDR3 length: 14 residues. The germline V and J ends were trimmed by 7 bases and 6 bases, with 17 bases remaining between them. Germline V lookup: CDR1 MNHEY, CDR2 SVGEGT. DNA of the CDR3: TGTGCCAGCACCCAACGTCTCCCCCGGGATACGCAGTATTTT. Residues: CASTQRLPRDTQYF.

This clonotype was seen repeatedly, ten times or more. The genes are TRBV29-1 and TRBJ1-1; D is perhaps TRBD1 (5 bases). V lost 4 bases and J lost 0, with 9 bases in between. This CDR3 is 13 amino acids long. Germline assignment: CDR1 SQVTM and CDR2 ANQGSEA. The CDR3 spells CSVGGRMNTEAFF. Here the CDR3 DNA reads TGCAGCGTTGGGGGACGCATGAACACTGAAGCTTTCTTT.

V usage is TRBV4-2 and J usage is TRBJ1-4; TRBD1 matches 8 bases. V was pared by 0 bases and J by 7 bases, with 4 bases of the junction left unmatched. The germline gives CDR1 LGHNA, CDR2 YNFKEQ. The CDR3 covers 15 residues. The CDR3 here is CASSQDQGAREKLFF. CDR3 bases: TGTGCCAGCAGCCAAGACCAGGGGGCGCGTGAAAAACTGTTTTTT.

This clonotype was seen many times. CDR3 sequence (DNA): TGTGCCAGCAGCCCGTCAAGCGGGGGTTTGGGGGAGCAGTACTTC. Its translation is CASSPSSGGLGEQYF. The J gene is TRBJ2-7, the V gene TRBV7-2, with 8 bases matching TRBD2. In germline, CDR1 is SGHTA, CDR2 FQGNSA. The CDR3 runs 15 residues. With V trimmed by 5 bases and J by 7 bases, 13 bases remained unmatched.

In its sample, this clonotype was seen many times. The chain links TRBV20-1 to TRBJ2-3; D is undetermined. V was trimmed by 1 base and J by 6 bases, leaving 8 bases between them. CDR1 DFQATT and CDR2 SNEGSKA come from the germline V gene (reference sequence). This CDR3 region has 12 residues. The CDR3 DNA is TGCAGTGCTAGAGTACGTTGGGATACGCAGTATTTT. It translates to CSARVRWDTQYF.

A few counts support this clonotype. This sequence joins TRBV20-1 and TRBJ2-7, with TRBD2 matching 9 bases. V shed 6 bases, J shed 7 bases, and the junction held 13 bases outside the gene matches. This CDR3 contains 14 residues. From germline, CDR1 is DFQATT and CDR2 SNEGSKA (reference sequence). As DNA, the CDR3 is TGCAGTGCGAGGGTAGCGGGAGTCAAAAGGGAGCAGTACTTC. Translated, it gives CSARVAGVKREQYF.

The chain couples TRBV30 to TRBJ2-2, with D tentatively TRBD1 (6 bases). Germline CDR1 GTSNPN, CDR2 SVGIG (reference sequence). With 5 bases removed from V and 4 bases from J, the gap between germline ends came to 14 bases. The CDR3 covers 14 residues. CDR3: CAWGTNIATGELFF. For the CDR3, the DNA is TGTGCCTGGGGGACAAACATCGCCACCGGGGAGCTGTTTTTT.

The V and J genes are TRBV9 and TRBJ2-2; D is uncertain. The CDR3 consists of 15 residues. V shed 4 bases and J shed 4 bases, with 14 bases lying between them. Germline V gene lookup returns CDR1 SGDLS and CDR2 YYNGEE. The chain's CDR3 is CASSRPLRGTGELFF. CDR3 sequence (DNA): TGTGCCAGCAGCAGGCCCCTGCGAGGCACCGGGGAGCTGTTTTTT.

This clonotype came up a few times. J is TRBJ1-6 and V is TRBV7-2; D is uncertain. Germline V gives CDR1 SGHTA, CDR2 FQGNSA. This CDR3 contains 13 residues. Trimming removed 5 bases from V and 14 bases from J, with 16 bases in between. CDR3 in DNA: TGTGCCAGCAGCGCCCGCCCCAATCAGGCCCTCCACTTT. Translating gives CASSARPNQALHF.

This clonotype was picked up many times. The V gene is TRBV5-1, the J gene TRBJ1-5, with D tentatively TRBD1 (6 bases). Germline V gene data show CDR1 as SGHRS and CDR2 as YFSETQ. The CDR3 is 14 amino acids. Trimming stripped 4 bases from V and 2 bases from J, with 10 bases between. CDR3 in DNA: TGCGCCAGCAGCGCCTCAGGGGGCAATCAGCCCCAGCATTTT. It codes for CASSASGGNQPQHF.

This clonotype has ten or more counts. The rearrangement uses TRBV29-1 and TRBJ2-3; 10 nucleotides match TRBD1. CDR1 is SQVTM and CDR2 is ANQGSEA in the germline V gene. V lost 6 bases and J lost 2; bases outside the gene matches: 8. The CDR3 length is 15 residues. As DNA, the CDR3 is TGCAGCGTCGAGGGACAGGGGACACTCACAGATACGCAGTATTTT. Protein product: CSVEGQGTLTDTQYF.

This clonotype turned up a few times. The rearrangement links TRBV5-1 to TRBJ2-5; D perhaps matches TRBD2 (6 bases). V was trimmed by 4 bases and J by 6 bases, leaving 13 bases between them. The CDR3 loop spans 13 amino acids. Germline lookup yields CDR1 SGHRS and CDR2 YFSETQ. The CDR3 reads CASSTGGVKTQYF. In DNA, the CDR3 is TGCGCCAGCAGCACGGGCGGGGTGAAGACCCAGTACTTC.

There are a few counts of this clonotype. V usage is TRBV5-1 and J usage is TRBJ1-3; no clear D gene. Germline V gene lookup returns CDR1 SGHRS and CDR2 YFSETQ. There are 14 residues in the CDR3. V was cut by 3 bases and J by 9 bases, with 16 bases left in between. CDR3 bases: TGCGCCAGCAGCTGGTCCAGGCTACCCGGCACCATATATTTT. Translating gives CASSWSRLPGTIYF.

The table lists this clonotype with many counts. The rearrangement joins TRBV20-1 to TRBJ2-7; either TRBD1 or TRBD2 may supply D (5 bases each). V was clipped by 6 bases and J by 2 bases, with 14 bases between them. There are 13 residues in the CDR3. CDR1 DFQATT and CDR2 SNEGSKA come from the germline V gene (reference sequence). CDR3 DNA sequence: TGCAGTGCGAGCCTCCGGGACCCCTACGAGCAGTACTTC. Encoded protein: CSASLRDPYEQYF.